Following are 29 T cell receptor beta chains from one sample sequenced in a study of OX40 agonist ivuxolimab in advanced cancers. Data came from immunoSEQ multiplex PCR; TCRdb stores just in-frame clones and leaves some out. The sample has about 94,000 clones; 87% are singletons. This material consisted of CD4+ or CD8+ T cells sorted from blood, taken in a trial of the OX40 agonist ivuxolimab. The receptors stem from an adult with an advanced solid tumor such as melanoma, head and neck, liver or kidney cancer.

This clone showed up just a few times. The chain uses TRBV7-6 and TRBJ2-7; 9 bases are shared with TRBD2. The CDR3 runs 16 residues. V shed 2 bases, J shed 0 bases, and the junction held 5 bases outside the gene matches. Germline V lookup: CDR1 SGHVS, CDR2 FNYEAQ. The CDR3 reads CASSLFERGVSYEQYF. The CDR3 DNA reads TGTGCCAGCAGCTTATTCGAGCGGGGGGTCTCCTACGAGCAGTACTTC.

The gene calls are TRBV7-2 and TRBJ2-3, with 10 bases identical to TRBD2. The V segment lost 0 bases and the J segment 6 bases; nucleotides outside the gene matches: 9. Looked up from germline, CDR1 is SGHTA and CDR2 is FQGNSA. This CDR3 region has 17 residues. This chain's CDR3 is CASSLAGVAGGQDTQYF. The CDR3 DNA follows: TGTGCCAGCAGCTTAGCGGGGGTAGCGGGGGGCCAGGATACGCAGTATTTT.

The J gene is TRBJ2-7, the V gene TRBV5-8; D possibly uses TRBD1 or TRBD2 (5 bases each). The V end was cut by 0 bases, the J end by 2 bases, with 12 bases between. Germline loops: CDR1 SGHTS, CDR2 YDEGEE. CDR3 length equals 15 residues. The CDR3 nucleotides read TGTGCCAGCAGCTTGGGTCCGGGGCCGACCTACGAGCAGTACTTC. Amino acid sequence: CASSLGPGPTYEQYF.

V usage is TRBV7-6 and J usage is TRBJ1-3; D gene ambiguous. The CDR3 length is 12 residues. With 10 bases removed from V and 4 bases from J, the gap between germline ends came to 11 bases. CDR1 is SGHVS, CDR2 FNYEAQ, per germline. The CDR3 loop is CANGPVGNTIYF. In DNA form, the CDR3 reads TGTGCCAACGGGCCGGTAGGAAACACCATATATTTT.

This rearrangement joins TRBV7-2 to TRBJ2-5, with 7 bases fitting TRBD2. Germline values: CDR1 SGHTA, CDR2 FQGNSA. CDR3 length: 15 residues. Unmatched junction bases numbered 10, after V lost 5 bases and J lost 4 bases. CDR3 nucleotides: TGTGCCAGCAGCCAGGGAGGGCAGCGGCGAGAGACCCAGTACTTC. This translates into CASSQGGQRRETQYF. Looking up the rest from reference TRBV7-2 and TRBJ2-5 gives the full variable domain: GAGVSQSPSNKVTEKGKDVELRCDPISGHTALYWYRQSLGQGLEFLIYFQGNSAPDKSGLPSDRFSAERTGGSVSTLTIQRTQQEDSAVYLCASSQGGQRRETQYFGPGTRLLVL.

The chain carries TRBV4-3 and TRBJ2-1; 7 bases line up with TRBD1. Germline trimming cut 1 base from V and 7 bases from J; bases unmatched to any gene: 19. CDR1 is LGHNA and CDR2 is YSLEER in the germline V gene. There are 19 residues in the CDR3. CDR3 bases: TGCGCCAGCAGCCAAGGCGCACCCGACAGGGCCAAAGCGTCTAATGAGCAGTTCTTC. This encodes CASSQGAPDRAKASNEQFF.

J is TRBJ2-7 and V is TRBV7-9; D may match TRBD1 or TRBD2 (5 bases each). The CDR3 totals 14 residues. V was trimmed by 7 bases and J by 1 base, leaving 14 bases between them. Germline CDR1 SEHNR, CDR2 FQNEAQ (reference sequence). DNA of the CDR3: TGTGCCAGCACCGGGACGGGGAGTTCCTACGAGCAGTACTTC. Its translation is CASTGTGSSYEQYF.

The chain has TRBV29-1 and TRBJ2-1, with 7 bases that match TRBD1. This CDR3 contains 13 residues. Per germline, CDR1 SQVTM and CDR2 ANQGSEA. This chain's CDR3 is CSSTGEAYNEQFF. The DNA for the CDR3 is TGCAGTAGTACAGGGGAAGCCTACAATGAGCAGTTCTTC.

On this clone: In the same sample, other DNA sequences code for this CDR3. The chain is built from TRBV5-4 and TRBJ1-1, with 7 bases fitting TRBD1. CDR1 and CDR2 from the germline V gene are SGHNT and YYREEE (reference sequence). This CDR3 region has 13 residues. The junction had 4 bases not matched to a gene; V was cut back by 3 bases and J by 5 bases. The CDR3: CASSSPTGTEAFF. As DNA, the CDR3 is TGTGCCAGCAGCTCCCCGACAGGGACTGAAGCTTTCTTT.

V and J are TRBV10-3 and TRBJ2-3, with 9 bases lining up with TRBD2. The germline gives CDR1 ENHRY, CDR2 SYGVKD. The CDR3 totals 14 residues. V shed 5 bases and J 1 base; nucleotides not matched to a gene: 1. This chain's CDR3 is CAISPSGGTDTQYF. DNA for the CDR3: TGTGCCATCAGTCCTAGCGGGGGCACAGATACGCAGTATTTT.

J is TRBJ2-3 and V is TRBV29-1; D is possibly TRBD2 (5 bases). Germline assignment: CDR1 SQVTM and CDR2 ANQGSEA. V was trimmed by 7 bases and J by 6 bases, leaving 20 bases between them. This CDR3 is built from 14 residues. The CDR3 DNA reads as TGCAGCGCCGTCCGGACTGCTCCTCGGGATACGCAGTATTTT. This sequence encodes CSAVRTAPRDTQYF.

This clone has just one count. J is TRBJ2-7 and V is TRBV5-1; 9 bases are shared with TRBD2. The CDR3 has 15 amino acids. The V and J ends lost 0 bases and 2 bases, in that order; junction bases with no gene match: 3. The V gene's germline CDR1 is SGHRS and CDR2 YFSETQ. The CDR3 coding sequence is TGCGCCAGCAGCTTGGCCGGCGGGGGGGCCTACGAGCAGTACTTC. Protein product: CASSLAGGGAYEQYF. The whole variable domain, filled in from reference TRBV5-1 and TRBJ2-7, reads KAGVTQTPRYLIKTRGQQVTLSCSPISGHRSVSWYQQTPGQGLQFLFEYFSETQRNKGNFPGRFSGRQFSNSRSEMNVSTLELGDSALYLCASSLAGGGAYEQYFGPGTRLTVT.

The chain is built from TRBV11-1 and TRBJ2-3, with D possibly called TRBD1 or TRBD2 (5 bases each). Germline lookup yields CDR1 SGHAT and CDR2 FQDESV (reference sequence). The length of the CDR3 is 17 residues. V gave up 5 bases and J gave up 0 bases, with 18 bases separating them. The CDR3 DNA reads as TGTGCCAGCAGCCCAGCCACGGGGCCGGTGAGCACAGATACGCAGTATTTT. It yields the protein CASSPATGPVSTDTQYF.

This chain joins TRBV9 and TRBJ1-6, with a weak D call TRBD1 (6 bases). The V end was cut by 0 bases, the J end by 7 bases, with 8 bases between. Germline-derived CDR1 and CDR2 are SGDLS and YYNGEE. CDR3 length: 14 amino acids. In DNA, the CDR3 is TGTGCCAGCAGCGTAGCCGGACAGAATTCACCCCTCCACTTT. Translating gives CASSVAGQNSPLHF.

The chain has TRBV6-5 and TRBJ2-7; a weak D match, TRBD2 (7 bases). There are 15 residues in the CDR3. V was pared by 6 bases and J by 2 bases, with 17 bases between. Germline V gene sequence: CDR1 MNHEY, CDR2 SVGAGI. CDR3 loop: CASRSPGGRAYEQYF. In DNA form, the CDR3 reads TGTGCCAGCAGATCCCCGGGGGGCAGGGCCTACGAGCAGTACTTC.

The chain employs TRBV4-1 and TRBJ2-5; 8 bases fit TRBD2. The CDR3 contains 15 residues. In germline, CDR1 is MGHRA, CDR2 YSYEKL. Trimming cost V 3 bases and J 4 bases; bases outside gene matches: 7. CDR3 protein: CASSQTAGLAETQYF. The CDR3 nucleotides are TGCGCCAGCAGCCAGACCGCCGGACTAGCAGAGACCCAGTACTTC.

The chain joins TRBV7-2 to TRBJ2-7, with D possibly matching TRBD1 (6 bases). This CDR3 is built from 15 residues. The germline gives CDR1 SGHTA, CDR2 FQGNSA. Deletions cut 1 base from V and 2 bases from J, with 12 bases between. The CDR3 bases are TGTGCCAGCAGCTTAGTGTTGGACAGTACCTACGAGCAGTACTTC. Translating gives CASSLVLDSTYEQYF.

The rearrangement uses TRBV30 and TRBJ2-1; TRBD2 matches at 7 bases. With 2 bases clipped from V and 4 bases from J, the junction kept 5 bases outside the gene matches. The CDR3 loop spans 14 amino acids. Germline-derived CDR1 and CDR2 are GTSNPN and SVGIG (reference sequence). In nucleotides, the CDR3 is TGTGCCTGGAGTCGGGAGGCGGGTTACAATGAGCAGTTCTTC. This encodes CAWSREAGYNEQFF.

J is TRBJ1-1 and V is TRBV6-1; D call uncertain. Germline assignment: CDR1 MNHNS and CDR2 SASEGT. The CDR3 consists of 11 residues. The V gene lost 6 bases and the J gene lost 7 bases, with 9 bases spanning the gap. The CDR3 DNA reads TGTGCCAGCAGAGCACGGGATGAAGCTTTCTTT. Translation gives CASRARDEAFF.

The chain carries TRBV4-2 and TRBJ1-1; perhaps TRBD1 as D (6 bases). In germline, CDR1 is LGHNA, CDR2 YNFKEQ. Trimming shortened V by 1 base and J by 2 bases, and 11 bases separated the two germline ends. This CDR3 has 15 amino acids. This CDR3 is CASSQVGGRNTEAFF. The CDR3 bases are TGTGCCAGCAGCCAAGTCGGGGGGCGAAACACTGAAGCTTTCTTT.

The chain recombines TRBV5-8 with TRBJ1-1; 7 nucleotides align to TRBD1. The germline CDR1 and CDR2 sequences are SGHTS and YDEGEE. The CDR3 contains 14 residues. Losses at the gene ends were 4 bases for V and 1 base for J; bases not matched to a gene: 4. CDR3: CASSPGQRNTEAFF. The CDR3 DNA sequence: TGTGCCAGCAGCCCGGGACAGAGGAACACTGAAGCTTTCTTT.

J is TRBJ1-1 and V is TRBV12-2. TRBV12-2 is reported as a pseudogene. The CDR3 spans 12 residues. The DNA of the CDR3 is TGTGCAAGTCGCTTAGAAGGGACTGAAGCTTTCTTT. Encoded protein: CASRLEGTEAFF.

V usage is TRBV7-6 and J usage is TRBJ1-2, with TRBD1 identical over 10 bases. Per the germline V gene, CDR1 is SGHVS and CDR2 is FNYEAQ. CDR3 length equals 13 residues. V shed 4 bases, J shed 8 bases, and the junction held 4 bases outside the gene matches. The CDR3 is CASSSDRGQGYTF. The DNA for the CDR3 is TGTGCCAGCAGCTCCGACAGGGGGCAAGGCTACACCTTC.

The genes are TRBV4-1 and TRBJ2-7; unclear D gene. Trimming cost V 2 bases and J 2 bases, with 1 base left between them. Germline lookup yields CDR1 MGHRA and CDR2 YSYEKL. The CDR3 runs to 11 residues. CDR3 DNA sequence: TGCGCCAGCAGCCAACCCTACGAGCAGTACTTC. It yields the protein CASSQPYEQYF.

This clone was observed a single time. The genes are TRBV5-1 and TRBJ1-1; TRBD1 matches 10 bases. Germline CDR1 reads SGHRS; CDR2 reads YFSETQ. Unmatched junction bases numbered 11, after V lost 4 bases and J lost 8 bases. The CDR3 consists of 15 residues. The CDR3 DNA follows: TGCGCCAGCAGCCTAGGCGGGACAGGGGTTTCGGAAGCTTTCTTT. This encodes CASSLGGTGVSEAFF. The variable domain in full, with the rest retrieved from reference TRBV5-1 and TRBJ1-1, is KAGVTQTPRYLIKTRGQQVTLSCSPISGHRSVSWYQQTPGQGLQFLFEYFSETQRNKGNFPGRFSGRQFSNSRSEMNVSTLELGDSALYLCASSLGGTGVSEAFFGQGTRLTVV.

The chain links TRBV7-2 to TRBJ2-7, with TRBD2 matching over 11 bases. The CDR3 runs to 17 residues. Germline CDR1 SGHTA, CDR2 FQGNSA. V was pared by 5 bases and J by 3 bases, with 12 bases of the junction left unmatched. CDR3 DNA sequence: TGTGCCAGCAGCCGTTTGTCCTCTAGCGGGGGGAACTACGAGCAGTACTTC. As protein: CASSRLSSSGGNYEQYF.

V gene TRBV5-1 combines with J gene TRBJ2-7, with 12 bases fitting TRBD1. Per germline, CDR1 SGHRS and CDR2 YFSETQ. The CDR3 is 15 residues long. V shed 3 bases and J 5 bases; nucleotides not matched to a gene: 6. The CDR3 loop reads CASSSGTGGLNEQYF. CDR3 bases: TGCGCCAGCAGCTCCGGGACAGGGGGCTTAAACGAGCAGTACTTC.

The V gene is TRBV6-4, the J gene TRBJ1-5; 7 bases match TRBD1. There are 14 residues in the CDR3. The germline V gene has CDR1 MRHNA and CDR2 SNTAGT. The ends lost 2 bases at V and 6 bases at J; junction bases unmatched: 4. The CDR3 DNA reads TGTGCCAGCAGTGACGAGGCAGGGGGTCAGCCCCAGCATTTT. This sequence encodes CASSDEAGGQPQHF.

This clone appeared a few times. This chain uses TRBV6-5 with TRBJ1-1; D might be TRBD1 (5 bases). The V gene's germline CDR1 is MNHEY and CDR2 SVGAGI. V shed 8 bases and J shed 11 bases, with 18 bases lying between them. The CDR3 contains 12 residues. DNA of the CDR3: TGTGCCAGCGGAGTTGCGGCCAGGGAGGCTTTCTTT. Translation: CASGVAAREAFF.